The 7 T cell receptor beta chains presented below share a single source sample, sequenced in a study of spatial heterogeneity in lung cancer. Indicated time point: sample taken at primary tumor resection. Material for sequencing was whole RNA from tumor, nontumor lung or frozen PBMC, left unsorted. In TCRdb, the 5' RACE reads were re-called with MiXCR into one record per CDR3 protein. The sample consists of 11,000 or so distinct CDR3 sequences, roughly 3.7% of them appearing once. The specimen was normal lung tissue next to the tumor, collected at surgery. These receptors came from a male donor with early-stage non-small cell lung cancer.

The table lists this clonotype with many counts. Within a library made for alpha chains, this beta chain is off target, and its count is uninformative. The chain recombines TRBV24-1 with TRBJ1-5; D may be TRBD1 (5 bases). V lost 7 bases, J lost 3 bases, and 9 bases lay in between. The germline CDR1 and CDR2 sequences are KGHDR and SFDVKD. This CDR3 is built from 13 residues. The CDR3 is CATSQGFNQPQHF. The CDR3, as DNA: TGTGCCACCAGCCAGGGATTCAATCAGCCCCAGCATTTT.

Ten or more counts support this clonotype. The library was prepared for alpha chains; this beta chain is a stray read, so its frequency means little. This chain connects TRBV28 to TRBJ2-7; D is unclear. This CDR3 contains 11 residues. Germline V gives CDR1 MDHEN, CDR2 SYDVKM. Trimming took 2 bases from V and 7 from J, leaving 6 bases between them. The CDR3 DNA reads TGTGCCAGCAGTTTACGGAAAGAGCAGTACTTC. Residues: CASSLRKEQYF.

On this clonotype itself: This beta chain is a stray sequence in a library constructed for alpha chains; its clone size is not meaningful. The chain links TRBV6-1 to TRBJ1-5; 7 bases align to TRBD1. The CDR3 is made up of 16 amino acids. V lost 1 base and J lost 5; bases outside the gene matches: 8. In germline, CDR1 is MNHNS, CDR2 SASEGT. The CDR3 here is CASSEVWAGGDQPQHF. Here the CDR3 DNA reads TGTGCCAGCAGTGAAGTTTGGGCAGGGGGGGATCAGCCCCAGCATTTT.

This clonotype was detected many times. As an off-target read in a library built for alpha chains, this beta chain has a frequency of little significance. The V call is TRBV10-3, the J call TRBJ2-7, with D maybe TRBD1 (6 bases). Per germline, CDR1 ENHRY and CDR2 SYGVKD. The CDR3 extends over 13 amino acids. V was cut by 0 bases and J by 7 bases, with 10 bases left in between. CDR3 sequence: CAISESGTREQYF. The CDR3 region has the DNA TGTGCCATCAGTGAGTCCGGGACACGGGAGCAGTACTTC.

To note about this clonotype: Because the library targeted alpha chains, this beta chain is an off-target read whose size means little. This CDR3 reads CASSPPRSNYGYTF. As DNA, the CDR3 is TGTGCCAGCAGCCCGCCCCGATCTAACTATGGCTACACCTTC. The chain employs TRBV3-1 and TRBJ1-2; D is unresolved. The CDR3 is 14 residues long. V lost 4 bases and J lost 0, with 9 bases in between. The germline gives CDR1 LGHDT, CDR2 YNNKEL (reference sequence).

This clonotype has a count of ten or more. For a library built for alpha chains, this beta chain is a stray read; little rests on its size. The rearrangement joins TRBV7-9 to TRBJ2-2, with 7 bases lining up with TRBD2. The V gene end was trimmed by 3 bases and the J gene end by 5 bases; junction bases not matched to a gene: 6. This CDR3 spans 15 amino acids. Germline V gives CDR1 SEHNR, CDR2 FQNEAQ (reference sequence). The CDR3 spells CASSFLREWTGELFF. The CDR3 DNA reads TGTGCCAGCAGCTTCTTGCGGGAGTGGACCGGGGAGCTGTTTTTT.

This clonotype was found many times. Because this beta chain is a stray read in a library intended to capture alpha chains, its abundance should not be given much weight. The gene calls are TRBV11-1 and TRBJ1-1, with D unresolved. V dropped 1 base and J dropped 2 bases, with 8 bases sitting between them. The CDR3 spans 14 residues. Germline-derived CDR1 and CDR2 are SGHAT and FQDESV (reference sequence). The DNA of the CDR3 is TGTGCCAGCAGCTTAGGGGCGGTCAACACTGAAGCTTTCTTT. Amino acids: CASSLGAVNTEAFF. Filled out from reference TRBV11-1 and TRBJ1-1, the complete variable domain reads EAEVAQSPRYKITEKSQAVAFWCDPISGHATLYWYRQILGQGPELLVQFQDESVVDDSQLPKDRFSAERLKGVDSTLKIQPAELGDSAMYLCASSLGAVNTEAFFGQGTRLTVV.